This entry lists 9 T cell receptor beta chains sequenced from one sample in a study of blood T cell repertoires in COVID-19. The assay was immunoSEQ multiplex PCR, and TCRdb's table has in-frame clones only and misses some. This table holds some 170,000 clones, more than 65% found once. The sample was PBMCs or T cells enriched from blood (not recorded which). These receptors originate from a middle-aged man who had recovered from COVID-19.

The V and J genes are TRBV7-9 and TRBJ2-1; 13 nucleotides match TRBD2. CDR1 SEHNR and CDR2 FQNEAQ come from the germline V gene (reference sequence). There are 16 residues in the CDR3. The trim removed 5 bases at V and 10 bases at J, leaving 11 bases unmatched. CDR3 residues: CASSEITSGGAREQFF. In DNA, the CDR3 is TGTGCCAGCAGCGAAATTACTAGCGGGGGGGCTCGGGAGCAGTTCTTC.

The CDR3 region is CASSSDRGQETQYF. The CDR3 bases are TGCGCCAGCAGCTCGGACAGGGGACAAGAGACCCAGTACTTC. V gene TRBV5-1 combines with J gene TRBJ2-5; 9 bases fit TRBD1. CDR3 length: 14 amino acids. Per germline, CDR1 SGHRS and CDR2 YFSETQ. V lost 3 bases, J lost 2 bases, and 2 bases stayed unmatched.

The chain combines TRBV7-8 with TRBJ1-1; TRBD1 is a possible D gene (5 bases). The CDR3 sequence is 13 residues long. V was clipped by 5 bases and J by 5 bases, with 12 bases between them. Germline CDR1 SGHVS, CDR2 FQNEAQ. CDR3 coding DNA: TGTGCCAGCAGCGCGTTGGGGCAAACTGAAGCTTTCTTT. Translating gives CASSALGQTEAFF. Together with reference TRBV7-8 and TRBJ1-1, the CDR3 gives the full variable domain: GAGVSQSPRYKVAKRGQDVALRCDPISGHVSLFWYQQALGQGPEFLTYFQNEAQLDKSGLPSDRFFAERPEGSVSTLKIQRTQQEDSAVYLCASSALGQTEAFFGQGTRLTVV.

V usage is TRBV9 and J usage is TRBJ2-4; 9 nucleotides match TRBD2. The germline gives CDR1 SGDLS, CDR2 YYNGEE. CDR3 length equals 21 residues. Losses at the gene ends were 0 bases for V and 0 bases for J; bases not matched to a gene: 16. CDR3 sequence reads: CASSVAMGSGGEGLAKNIQYF. In DNA form, the CDR3 reads TGTGCCAGCAGCGTAGCTATGGGTAGCGGGGGCGAGGGGTTAGCCAAAAACATTCAGTACTTC.

The gene calls are TRBV7-9 and TRBJ2-7, with 7 bases identical to TRBD1. From germline, CDR1 is SEHNR and CDR2 FQNEAQ (reference sequence). V shed 6 bases, J shed 2 bases, and the junction held 22 bases outside the gene matches. The CDR3 length is 19 residues. CDR3 sequence (DNA): TGTGCCAGCAGTCCCCAACTTGGGACAGCCATCTCAGGGCCCTACGAGCAGTACTTC. Translating it yields CASSPQLGTAISGPYEQYF. Variable domain in full (rest from reference TRBV7-9 and TRBJ2-7): DTGVSQNPRHKITKRGQNVTFRCDPISEHNRLYWYRQTLGQGPEFLTYFQNEAQLEKSRLLSDRFSAERPKGSFSTLEIQRTEQGDSAMYLCASSPQLGTAISGPYEQYFGPGTRLTVT.

The J gene is TRBJ2-5, the V gene TRBV7-8; TRBD2 might be the D (7 bases). Germline CDR1 and CDR2: SGHVS and FQNEAQ. The CDR3 runs 14 residues. V dropped 7 bases and J dropped 5 bases, with 17 bases sitting between them. CDR3 in DNA: TGTGCCAGCACCTCGGGCGGGGGCGAGGAGACCCAGTACTTC. Amino acid sequence: CASTSGGGEETQYF.

The chain joins TRBV6-2 or TRBV6-3 to TRBJ1-6; 8 bases are a match to TRBD1. Looked up from germline, CDR1 is MNHEY and CDR2 is SVGEGT. With V trimmed by 5 bases and J by 8 bases, 8 bases remained unmatched. The CDR3 length is 15 residues. The CDR3, as DNA: TGTGCCAGCAGTCCCGGTAGACAGGGGTATTCACCCCTCCACTTT. It codes for CASSPGRQGYSPLHF.

This clone came up once. In DNA, the CDR3 is TGTGCCAGCAGCTTAAGACAGACCAATTCACCCCTCCACTTT. It is translated as CASSLRQTNSPLHF. This chain joins TRBV11-2 and TRBJ1-6, with D possibly TRBD1 on 5 matching bases. Trimming removed 2 bases at V and 7 bases at J, with 9 bases between. This CDR3 spans 14 amino acids. CDR1 and CDR2 (germline): SGHAT, FQNNGV.

The chain combines TRBV3-1 (or the pseudogene TRBV3-2) with TRBJ2-2; D may be TRBD1 (5 bases). Trimming took off 4 bases at V and 7 bases at J, with 13 bases between the two ends. The CDR3 totals 14 residues. Germline loops: CDR1 LGHDT, CDR2 YNNKEL (reference sequence). The CDR3 sequence: CASSPHVQGGELFF. The CDR3, as DNA: TGTGCCAGCAGCCCCCACGTCCAGGGCGGGGAGCTGTTTTTT.